This TCR beta chain was profiled in a study of T cells in Graves' hyperthyroidism and ophthalmopathy. Study results and limitations: The model made its ophthalmopathy prediction, and onset followed a median approximately six months later.

Amplified TCR beta CDR3 regions came from RNA transcripts. TCR CDR3 underwent first-round RT-PCR with the HTBI primer set. TCRdb re-called the multiplex PCR reads through MiXCR, storing one row per CDR3 protein. Of 33,000 or so distinct CDR3 sequences in the sample, roughly 49% are singletons; the top ten hold roughly 6.4%. This clonotype was detected a few times. Its cognate antigen is unknown. Sequencing was performed on blood. The TCR comes from a woman aged 45-59 years with Graves' hyperthyroidism that later progressed to Graves' ophthalmopathy.

CDR3 protein: CSACRETSGRGEQYF. The CDR3, as DNA: TGCAGTGCGTGCCGAGAGACTAGCGGGAGAGGCGAGCAGTACTTC. The chain is built from TRBV20-1 and TRBJ2-7, with 12 bases aligning to TRBD2. In germline, CDR1 is DFQATT, CDR2 SNEGSKA (reference sequence). J lost 6 bases, V lost 6 bases, and 12 bases had no gene match. CDR3 size: 15 residues.